A single sample gave rise to the 26 T cell receptor beta chains below, sequenced in a study of T-cell reconstitution after alpha-beta-depleted transplantation in children. It was with unique molecular identifiers that the TCRbeta library was prepared. From the PCR reads, TCRdb called clonotypes with MiXCR, one entry per CDR3 protein. The profile covers some 640,000 distinct CDR3 sequences, with 16% appearing a single time and approximately 1% taken by the ten largest. The sequenced sample was PBMCs from the stem cell graft donor, obtained from the stem cell graft. The receptor set was obtained from a human donor who donated a stem cell graft to a child with acute myeloid leukemia.

This clonotype came up many times. The chain uses TRBV4-2 and TRBJ1-2; TRBD1 agrees at 10 bases. The CDR3 runs to 14 residues. The V and J ends lost 1 base and 6 bases, in that order; junction bases with no gene match: 2. CDR1 LGHNA and CDR2 YNFKEQ come from the germline V gene. The CDR3 coding sequence is TGTGCCAGCAGCCAAGGGACAGGGGGGGATGGCTACACCTTC. This sequence encodes CASSQGTGGDGYTF.

The sample holds many counts of this clonotype. V and J are TRBV29-1 and TRBJ2-1; tentative D call: TRBD2 (5 bases). The CDR3 runs to 16 residues. The V end lost 5 bases, the J end lost 0 bases, and 17 bases lay between the germline ends. The V gene's germline CDR1 is SQVTM and CDR2 ANQGSEA. The CDR3 bases are TGCAGCGTTCCCGGGGAAGGGCCTGCCTCCTACAATGAGCAGTTCTTC. Translation: CSVPGEGPASYNEQFF.

This clonotype has a handful of counts. The V gene is TRBV7-3, the J gene TRBJ2-3; TRBD1 matches 10 bases. Germline-derived CDR1 and CDR2 are SGHTA and FQGTGA. The CDR3 is made up of 14 amino acids. The V segment lost 5 bases and the J segment 12 bases; nucleotides outside the gene matches: 11. The CDR3: CASSDRGPSGIQYF. The DNA for the CDR3 is TGTGCCAGCAGCGACAGGGGGCCTAGCGGTATACAGTATTTT.

This clonotype has more than one count but fewer than ten. The chain carries TRBV20-1 and TRBJ2-5; unclear D gene. CDR3 length: 13 residues. V was clipped by 2 bases and J by 5 bases, with 12 bases between them. CDR1 and CDR2 from the germline V gene are DFQATT and SNEGSKA (reference sequence). The CDR3 sequence: CSARPGVGETQYF. CDR3 DNA sequence: TGCAGTGCTAGACCCGGAGTAGGCGAGACCCAGTACTTC.

This clonotype was found a few times. Since a much larger clone is just one base distant, this may be a read error. This CDR3 is CASSADNSGANVLTF. The CDR3 nucleotides are TGTGCCAGCAGCGCCGACAACTCTGGGGCCAACGTCCTGACTTTC. The chain carries TRBV7-6 and TRBJ2-6; no firm D call. Trimming pared 5 bases from V and 0 bases from J, leaving 8 bases between. Germline V CDR1 and CDR2: SGHVS, FNYEAQ. This CDR3 comprises 15 residues.

In this sample, this clonotype turned up a few times. The CDR3 reads CASSLGSGGSGGEQFF. CDR3 in DNA: TGTGCCAGCAGCTTAGGTTCAGGTGGATCGGGCGGTGAGCAGTTCTTC. V and J are TRBV7-3 and TRBJ2-1, with unresolved D. The V gene lost 2 bases and the J gene lost 9 bases, with 20 bases spanning the gap. Germline-derived CDR1 and CDR2 are SGHTA and FQGTGA. The CDR3 runs 16 residues.

On this clonotype itself: Being one base from a much bigger clone, this may be a read error. The V and J genes are TRBV20-1 and TRBJ2-5, with a tentative D call TRBD2 (6 bases). The CDR3 is 11 amino acids. Per the germline V gene, CDR1 is DFQATT and CDR2 is SNEGSKA (reference sequence). V dropped 5 bases and J dropped 7 bases, with 11 bases sitting between them. The CDR3: CSASQEGTQYF. The DNA of the CDR3 is TGCAGTGCTTCGCAGGAGGGGACCCAGTACTTC.

This clonotype was recorded once. A read error is possible here, since a much larger clone lies one base away. The rearrangement links TRBV20-1 to TRBJ2-7, with TRBD1 matching 8 bases. The length of the CDR3 is 13 residues. The germline V gene has CDR1 DFQATT and CDR2 SNEGSKA (reference sequence). CDR3 sequence reads: CCARSDRDYEQYF. DNA for the CDR3: TGCTGTGCTAGATCGGACAGGGATTACGAGCAGTACTTC.

A remark on this clonotype: The junction and the germline gene differ at one end; a read error may be behind it. The chain uses TRBV25-1 and TRBJ1-2; D ambiguous. The CDR3 runs to 14 residues. The germline CDR1 and CDR2 sequences are MGHDK and SYGVNS. The CDR3 nucleotides read TGTGCCAGCAGTGAAGTAAGGTCTACCTATGGCTGCACCTTC. This codes for CASSEVRSTYGCTF.

The chain combines TRBV7-9 with TRBJ2-7; 12 bases are shared with TRBD1. The CDR3 has 17 amino acids. The trim removed 4 bases at V and 4 bases at J, leaving 11 bases unmatched. Looked up from germline, CDR1 is SEHNR and CDR2 is FQNEAQ (reference sequence). DNA of the CDR3: TGTGCCAGCAGCTCCGCGTACGGGACAGGGGGCGCATACGAGCAGTACTTC. Amino acid sequence: CASSSAYGTGGAYEQYF.

This clonotype was seen a handful of times. The CDR3 here is CASSGGLAGEQYF. CDR3 nucleotide sequence: TGTGCCAGCAGTGGGGGTCTAGCGGGCGAGCAGTACTTC. The V and J genes are TRBV14 and TRBJ2-7; TRBD2 aligns across 8 bases. The CDR3 has 13 amino acids. Trimming at V came to 6 bases and at J to 6 bases, leaving 7 bases not matched to a gene. In germline, CDR1 is SGHDN, CDR2 FVKESK.

The V call is TRBV11-3, the J call TRBJ2-1, with 13 bases fitting TRBD2. The CDR3 runs 20 residues. The V segment lost 4 bases and the J segment 1 base; nucleotides outside the gene matches: 13. Germline values: CDR1 SGHNT, CDR2 YENEEA. The CDR3 bases are TGTGCCAGCAGCTCGTCGACTAGCGGGGGGATCGACGTTTCCTACAATGAGCAGTTCTTC. This gives the protein CASSSSTSGGIDVSYNEQFF.

This clonotype was seen at least ten times. The chain combines TRBV24-1 with TRBJ2-1; maybe TRBD1 (5 bases). V lost 4 bases and J lost 6, with 12 bases in between. The CDR3 extends over 14 amino acids. Per germline, CDR1 KGHDR and CDR2 SFDVKD. The DNA for the CDR3 is TGTGCCACCAGTGACCGCCAACAGGTCAATGAGCAGTTCTTC. Amino acids: CATSDRQQVNEQFF.

In its sample, this clonotype was seen many times. The chain employs TRBV20-1 and TRBJ2-7, with a possible D match to TRBD2 (5 bases). CDR3 length: 15 amino acids. Per the germline V gene, CDR1 is DFQATT and CDR2 is SNEGSKA (reference sequence). V lost 0 bases and J lost 8, with 20 bases in between. This CDR3 is CSARDRGRGLTKQYF. The CDR3 DNA follows: TGCAGTGCTAGAGATAGAGGGAGAGGTCTTACGAAGCAGTACTTC.

This clonotype occurred many times. The chain carries TRBV12-3 or TRBV12-4 and TRBJ2-7; D is ambiguous. Trimming removed 5 bases from V and 6 bases from J, with 11 bases in between. CDR3 length equals 12 residues. Written as DNA, the CDR3 is TGTGCCAGCAGTCCATTCGGGCTCGAGCAGTACTTC. Protein sequence: CASSPFGLEQYF.

The chain combines TRBV27 with TRBJ2-3; 9 bases map to TRBD1. Germline values: CDR1 MNHEY, CDR2 SMNVEV (reference sequence). J was trimmed by 5 bases and V by 10 bases; bases with no gene match: 10. This CDR3 is 14 amino acids long. The DNA for the CDR3 is TGTGCCACTGGCGACAGGGGGGCTGGAGATACGCAGTATTTT. Residues: CATGDRGAGDTQYF.

The table lists this clonotype with many counts. V is TRBV4-3 and J is TRBJ1-4; D unclear. Trimming shortened V by 2 bases and J by 7 bases, and 5 bases separated the two germline ends. Germline values: CDR1 LGHNA, CDR2 YSLEER. There are 12 residues in the CDR3. The CDR3, as DNA: TGCGCCAGCAGCCAAAATGGTGAAAAACTGTTTTTT. Translation gives CASSQNGEKLFF.

This clonotype has only a few counts. This chain connects TRBV6-5 to TRBJ2-5; D remains ambiguous. The CDR3 has 17 amino acids. Trimming left V 0 bases short and J 0 bases short, with 14 bases between. Germline values: CDR1 MNHEY, CDR2 SVGAGI. The CDR3 DNA sequence: TGTGCCAGCAGTTACTCGAAAGGACCTAGGTACCAAGAGACCCAGTACTTC. The encoded protein is CASSYSKGPRYQETQYF.

This clonotype appeared many times. In nucleotides, the CDR3 is TGTGCCAGCAGGTCTAGCGGGGGGACCTACAATGAGCAGTTCTTC. Amino acid sequence: CASRSSGGTYNEQFF. The rearrangement uses TRBV7-6 and TRBJ2-1; 11 bases align to TRBD2. In germline, CDR1 is SGHVS, CDR2 FNYEAQ. CDR3 length: 15 residues. V lost 6 bases, J lost 2 bases, and 3 bases stayed unmatched.

This clonotype showed up many times. This sequence joins TRBV20-1 and TRBJ2-5, with TRBD2 identical over 10 bases. Germline V lookup: CDR1 DFQATT, CDR2 SNEGSKA (reference sequence). The CDR3 extends over 19 amino acids. Germline trimming cut 0 bases from V and 2 bases from J; bases unmatched to any gene: 15. The DNA of the CDR3 is TGCAGTGCTAGAGATCTTCGTAGCGGGGGGCCCCTACCGCAAGAGACCCAGTACTTC. Translation gives CSARDLRSGGPLPQETQYF.

The chain couples TRBV7-6 to TRBJ1-3; D is ambiguous. This CDR3 contains 17 residues. The V gene's germline CDR1 is SGHVS and CDR2 FNYEAQ. Trimming removed 5 bases from V and 1 base from J, with 18 bases in between. CDR3 sequence: CASSPIGRRESGNTIYF. The CDR3 DNA reads as TGTGCCAGCAGCCCGATCGGACGGAGAGAATCTGGAAACACCATATATTTT.

This chain uses TRBV11-2 with TRBJ2-3, with D maybe TRBD2 (5 bases). Germline CDR1 is SGHAT and CDR2 is FQNNGV. CDR3 length: 12 amino acids. The germline V and J ends were trimmed by 5 bases and 6 bases, with 9 bases remaining between them. The CDR3 sequence: CASSAWEDTQYF. The CDR3 DNA reads TGTGCCAGCAGCGCCTGGGAGGATACGCAGTATTTT.

This chain connects TRBV5-1 to TRBJ2-3; perhaps D is TRBD1 or TRBD2 (6 bases each). V lost 0 bases, J lost 2 bases, and 13 bases lay in between. Looked up from germline, CDR1 is SGHRS and CDR2 is YFSETQ. This CDR3 region has 16 residues. DNA of the CDR3: TGCGCCAGCAGCTTGGAGGGGGGCACCCTCACAGATACGCAGTATTTT. Its translation: CASSLEGGTLTDTQYF.

This clonotype appeared many times. The chain joins TRBV20-1 to TRBJ2-1; D perhaps matches TRBD1 (6 bases). Germline V gene lookup returns CDR1 DFQATT and CDR2 SNEGSKA (reference sequence). Trimming removed 6 bases from V and 4 bases from J, with 16 bases in between. The CDR3 has 14 residues. CDR3 coding DNA: TGCAGTGCCAAATCGACAGGACATTACAATGAGCAGTTCTTC. Its protein is CSAKSTGHYNEQFF.

This clonotype has a count of ten or more. The V and J genes are TRBV20-1 and TRBJ2-4, with D hard to call. The CDR3 runs 12 residues. V was trimmed by 7 bases and J by 3 bases, leaving 10 bases between them. The germline V gene has CDR1 DFQATT and CDR2 SNEGSKA (reference sequence). The CDR3 reads CSGRTHKNIQYF. The CDR3 coding sequence is TGCAGTGGCAGGACCCACAAAAACATTCAGTACTTC.

The gene calls are TRBV7-8 and TRBJ2-1; 14 positions match TRBD2. Looked up from germline, CDR1 is SGHVS and CDR2 is FQNEAQ. V trimming: 2 bases; J trimming: 8 bases; junction bases outside the gene matches: 11. The CDR3 consists of 18 residues. CDR3 in amino acids: CASSLMRLAGGPGDEQFF. The CDR3 bases are TGTGCCAGCAGCTTAATGAGACTAGCGGGGGGGCCAGGCGATGAGCAGTTCTTC.